This T cell receptor beta chain emerged from a study of blood T cell repertoires in COVID-19. About the research overall: T cells, B-cell-depleted T cells, or PBMCs provided the cDNA or gDNA that served as material.

Measured with immunoSEQ multiplex PCR; TCRdb has only the in-frame clones, and not every one. The table has about 94,000 clones, more than 60% seen once. The sequencing input was peripheral blood. The receptor was isolated from a human donor in a cohort sampled during active COVID-19.

CDR3 sequence reads: CASGWGLAENIQYF. CDR3 bases: TGTGCTAGTGGTTGGGGACTAGCTGAGAACATTCAGTACTTC. The chain couples TRBV12-5 to TRBJ2-4, with 9 bases aligning to TRBD2. CDR3 length: 14 residues. Germline lookup yields CDR1 LGHNT and CDR2 FRNRAP. Losses at the gene ends were 4 bases for V and 7 bases for J; bases not matched to a gene: 5.